The entry that follows covers one T cell receptor (beta chain) sequence. The data are from a study of blood T cell repertoires in COVID-19. Germline values: CDR1 GTSNPN, CDR2 SVGIG (reference sequence). Between the trimmed V and J ends, which lost 5 bases and 0 bases, there was a span of 8 bases. This CDR3 spans 13 amino acids. In the original workflow: Quantification of nucleated cells was approximated via reference gene primer amplification. The table came from immunoSEQ multiplex PCR; TCRdb's copy has only in-frame clones and leaves some out. D and trimming were read from the DNA, whereas the V and J calls and clone size are those reported in that table. The sample holds about 260,000 clones, approximately 91% seen once.

The chain recombines TRBV30 with TRBJ2-1; D is undetermined. The clonotype originates from a person between 18 and 30 years old with COVID-19, enrolled during active disease. The specimen sequenced was peripheral blood. The CDR3 region is CAWSGFSYNEQFF. As DNA, the CDR3 is TGTGCCTGGTCAGGATTCTCCTACAATGAGCAGTTCTTC. Based on the CDR3 plus reference TRBV30 and TRBJ2-1, the full variable domain is SQTIHQWPATLVQPVGSPLSLECTVEGTSNPNLYWYRQAAGRGLQLLFYSVGIGQISSEVPQNLSASRPQDRQFILSSKKLLLSDSGFYLCAWSGFSYNEQFFGPGTRLTVL.